These 32 T cell receptor beta chains share one sample of origin, sequenced in a study of CD8+CD57+ T cells in acquired aplastic anemia. According to the study, genomic DNA was the template for TCR beta VDJ and CDR3 profiling. TCRdb recomputed calls from the reads with MiXCR, one row per CDR3 protein. The data hold about 420,000 distinct CDR3 sequences, with 65% to 75% observed a single time. The sample was sorted CD4+, CD8+, or CD8+CD57+ T cells (not recorded which) from PBMCs. The receptors derive from a human donor in good health, serving as a control.

The chain recombines TRBV20-1 with TRBJ1-3; D is uncertain. Germline loops: CDR1 DFQATT, CDR2 SNEGSKA (reference sequence). The CDR3 loop spans 14 amino acids. The V and J ends lost 3 bases and 3 bases respectively, with 12 bases between them. The CDR3 coding sequence is TGCAGTGCTAGGGGTGTGGTTTGTGGAAACACCATATATTTT. This sequence encodes CSARGVVCGNTIYF.

This sequence joins TRBV25-1 and TRBJ1-1; a possible D gene is TRBD1 (6 bases). The CDR3 consists of 14 residues. Trimming left V 5 bases short and J 1 base short, with 11 bases between. Germline CDR1 reads MGHDK; CDR2 reads SYGVNS. CDR3 in amino acids: CASSLGTPNTEAFF. The CDR3 bases are TGTGCCAGCAGTCTCGGGACACCGAACACTGAAGCTTTCTTT.

Regarding this clonotype: Germline and junction disagree at one end, which may indicate a read error. The V and J genes are TRBV5-1 and TRBJ1-6; D is unclear. In germline, CDR1 is SGHRS, CDR2 YFSETQ. CDR3 size: 14 residues. The chain's CDR3 is CASSPLPGKTPLHF. CDR3 nucleotide sequence: TGTGCCAGCAGCCCACTCCCGGGCAAAACACCCCTCCACTTT.

J is TRBJ2-7 and V is TRBV29-1; D could derive from TRBD1 or TRBD2 (6 bases each). Trimming cost V 6 bases and J 2 bases, with 20 bases left between them. CDR1 is SQVTM and CDR2 is ANQGSEA in the germline V gene. The CDR3 covers 15 residues. CDR3 amino acids: CSVELDPGAAYEQYF. CDR3 nucleotides: TGCAGCGTCGAATTAGACCCGGGGGCCGCCTACGAGCAGTACTTC.

This clonotype appeared a single time. An end of the junction differs from the germline gene, which may be a read error. The chain carries TRBV7-2 and TRBJ1-1; D is unresolved. The CDR3 consists of 13 residues. CDR1 SGHTA and CDR2 FQGNSA come from the germline V gene. CDR3 protein: CASSLGREAEGFF. CDR3 DNA: TGTGCCAGCAGCTTAGGTAGAGAAGCTGAAGGTTTCTTT.

This clonotype was seen at least ten times. The V gene is TRBV28, the J gene TRBJ1-1, with D perhaps TRBD1 (5 bases). Germline V CDR1 and CDR2: MDHEN, SYDVKM. There are 14 residues in the CDR3. Trimming shortened V by 2 bases and J by 2 bases, and 9 bases separated the two germline ends. The CDR3, as DNA: TGTGCCAGCAGTTTAGGGGACCCCAACACTGAAGCTTTCTTT. Its protein is CASSLGDPNTEAFF.

As regards this clonotype: This is likely a read error, given that the CDR3 carries no conserved phenylalanine or tryptophan at its end. V gene TRBV24-1 combines with J gene TRBJ2-7; TRBD1 is a possible D gene (5 bases). The J call may be mistaken, given a closer DNA end match to TRBJ2-5. CDR3 size: 13 residues. Germline V gene lookup returns CDR1 KGHDR and CDR2 SFDVKD. For the CDR3, the DNA is TGTGCCACCAGTGGTATGGGGCAAATGACCCAGTACCTC. This codes for CATSGMGQMTQYL.

This clonotype was found once. This chain joins TRBV9 and TRBJ1-2, with D possibly TRBD1 on 5 matching bases. V lost 5 bases, J lost 11 bases, and 25 bases lay in between. CDR3 length: 15 residues. Per the germline V gene, CDR1 is SGDLS and CDR2 is YYNGEE. This chain's CDR3 is CASRARRGVNDEYTF. The CDR3 DNA is TGTGCCAGCAGAGCACGAAGAGGGGTCAACGATGAGTACACCTTC. Complete variable domain (other parts from reference TRBV9 and TRBJ1-2): DSGVTQTPKHLITATGQRVTLRCSPRSGDLSVYWYQQSLDQGLQFLIQYYNGEERAKGNILERFSAQQFPDLHSELNLSSLELGDSALYFCASRARRGVNDEYTFGSGTRLTVV.

V and J are TRBV2 and TRBJ2-7; 9 bases line up with TRBD1. The CDR3 is 13 amino acids. The trim removed 6 bases at V and 5 bases at J, leaving 5 bases unmatched. The germline V gene has CDR1 SNHLY and CDR2 FYNNEI. The CDR3 region has the DNA TGTGCCAGCAGGAAACAGGGGGCAGACGAGCAGTACTTC. This encodes CASRKQGADEQYF.

This clonotype was counted once. The chain recombines TRBV7-3 with TRBJ2-7, with D perhaps matching TRBD1 (6 bases). CDR1 is SGHTA, CDR2 FQGTGA, per germline. V lost 5 bases and J lost 3, with 14 bases in between. CDR3 length equals 14 residues. The CDR3 reads CASSPGEGGYEQYF. DNA of the CDR3: TGTGCCAGCAGCCCAGGGGAAGGGGGCTACGAGCAGTACTTC.

The gene calls are TRBV11-1 and TRBJ2-7; D is uncertain. Germline V gene sequence: CDR1 SGHAT, CDR2 FQDESV (reference sequence). This CDR3 comprises 13 residues. V lost 2 bases and J 6 bases, leaving 11 bases between the germline ends. The CDR3 bases are TGTGCCAGCAGCTTAAATTCCCGCCGCGAGCAGTACTTC. Translating gives CASSLNSRREQYF.

This rearrangement joins TRBV20-1 to TRBJ2-7, with 10 positions matching TRBD1. The germline gives CDR1 DFQATT, CDR2 SNEGSKA (reference sequence). The CDR3 length is 15 residues. DNA of the CDR3: TGCTGCGCCAGAGATGACGGGACAGGGGCCTACGAGCAGTACTTC. It encodes CCARDDGTGAYEQYF.

The V call is TRBV12-3 or TRBV12-4, the J call TRBJ1-1, with 9 bases aligning to TRBD1. The V segment lost 4 bases and the J segment 7 bases; nucleotides outside the gene matches: 10. This CDR3 contains 15 residues. CDR3 loop: CASSSRTGVISEAFF. CDR3 nucleotide sequence: TGTGCCAGCAGTTCAAGGACAGGGGTGATCAGTGAAGCTTTCTTT.

This CDR3 reads CASRPPGSYEQYF. The CDR3 region has the DNA TGTGCCAGCAGGCCCCCCGGGAGTTACGAGCAGTACTTC. This chain joins TRBV25-1 and TRBJ2-7; D might be TRBD2 (6 bases). This CDR3 is built from 13 residues. V dropped 6 bases and J dropped 4 bases, with 13 bases sitting between them. From germline, CDR1 is MGHDK and CDR2 SYGVNS.

Of note for this clonotype: This could be a read error, since a much larger clone is one nucleotide away. The chain joins TRBV14 to TRBJ2-7, with 8 bases matching TRBD1. Germline trimming cut 3 bases from V and 9 bases from J; bases unmatched to any gene: 16. The CDR3 consists of 16 residues. From germline, CDR1 is SGHDN and CDR2 FVKESK. DNA for the CDR3: TGTGCCAGCAGCCATCATTTCGGGGCAGGGGGCGCGGGGCAGTACTTC. As protein: CASSHHFGAGGAGQYF. Complete variable domain (other parts from reference TRBV14 and TRBJ2-7): EAGVTQFPSHSVIEKGQTVTLRCDPISGHDNLYWYRRVMGKEIKFLLHFVKESKQDESGMPNNRFLAERTGGTYSTLKVQPAELEDSGVYFCASSHHFGAGGAGQYFGPGTRLTVT.

On this clonotype itself: One junction end does not reproduce the germline sequence, and a read error may be involved. The genes are TRBV7-4 and TRBJ2-3, with D possibly matching TRBD2 (5 bases). Per germline, CDR1 SGHVT and CDR2 SQSDAQ. The CDR3 has 11 residues. CDR3 coding DNA: TGTGCCAGCAGCGTAGTCGATACGGGGTATTTC. Translating it yields CASSVVDTGYF.

The gene calls are TRBV9 and TRBJ2-1; D may match TRBD1 or TRBD2 (5 bases each). Trimming shortened V by 4 bases and J by 1 base, and 15 bases separated the two germline ends. CDR1 SGDLS and CDR2 YYNGEE come from the germline V gene. The CDR3 is made up of 16 amino acids. This CDR3 reads CASSPTRGSSYNEQFF. The CDR3 nucleotides are TGTGCCAGCAGCCCAACCCGGGGCAGTTCCTACAATGAGCAGTTCTTC.

This chain uses TRBV6-1 with TRBJ2-4; maybe TRBD1 (6 bases). CDR1 is MNHNS and CDR2 is SASEGT in the germline V gene. The length of the CDR3 is 14 residues. Trimming took off 5 bases at V and 5 bases at J, with 13 bases between the two ends. CDR3 sequence (DNA): TGTGCCAGCAGTCCAGGGGCATCCGAAAACATTCAGTACTTC. Encoded protein: CASSPGASENIQYF.

Ten or more counts support this clonotype. The chain has TRBV6-5 and TRBJ1-5, with 10 bases fitting TRBD1. V shed 2 bases, J shed 4 bases, and the junction held 11 bases outside the gene matches. There are 18 residues in the CDR3. CDR1 is MNHEY and CDR2 is SVGAGI in the germline V gene. The CDR3 loop reads CASSYRSTGTGENQPQHF. CDR3 coding DNA: TGTGCCAGCAGTTACAGGTCCACCGGGACAGGGGAAAATCAGCCCCAGCATTTT.

Ten or more counts support this clonotype. The J gene is TRBJ2-7, the V gene TRBV5-8; TRBD2 agrees at 10 bases. Germline CDR1 and CDR2: SGHTS and YDEGEE. The CDR3 sequence is 15 residues long. V gave up 4 bases and J gave up 3 bases; unmatched junction bases: 7. The CDR3 nucleotides are TGTGCCAGCAGCCTTAATAGCGGGGGGTTCTACGAGCAGTACTTC. Encoded protein: CASSLNSGGFYEQYF.

Concerning this clonotype: The DNA is left out, because the CDR3 cannot be placed on it with certainty; the CDR3 is given as TCRdb lists it. The chain joins TRBV7-5 to TRBJ2-5; the listed D gene, TRBD2, was not tested against the DNA. TRBV7-5 is a documented pseudogene. The CDR3 comprises 16 residues, both ends counted. The CDR3 is CISVPEAPVARETQYF.

This clonotype was observed at least ten times. The J gene is TRBJ1-2, the V gene TRBV6-6; D unresolved. This CDR3 is built from 15 residues. The ends were cut back, 2 bases at V and 1 base at J, with 11 bases in the middle. Germline V gene data show CDR1 as MNHNY and CDR2 as SVGAGI (reference sequence). The CDR3: CASSYASGSNYGYTF. CDR3 nucleotide sequence: TGTGCCAGCAGTTACGCGTCAGGTAGTAACTATGGCTACACCTTC.

This clonotype was counted a few times. The V call is TRBV15, the J call TRBJ2-6, with D possibly being TRBD2 (5 bases). V was pared by 4 bases and J by 0 bases, with 7 bases between. The CDR3 covers 15 residues. CDR1 LNHNV and CDR2 YYDKDF come from the germline V gene (reference sequence). The CDR3 DNA reads TGTGCCACCAGCACCCGGGGCTCTGGGGCCAACGTCCTGACTTTC. Protein: CATSTRGSGANVLTF. The full variable domain, rest sourced from reference TRBV15 and TRBJ2-6, is DAMVIQNPRYQVTQFGKPVTLSCSQTLNHNVMYWYQQKSSQAPKLLFHYYDKDFNNEADTPDNFQSRRPNTSFCFLDIRSPGLGDTAMYLCATSTRGSGANVLTFGAGSRLTVL.

The V call is TRBV2, the J call TRBJ1-2; D gene ambiguous. Trimming took 8 bases from V and 4 from J, leaving 32 bases between them. This CDR3 is built from 19 residues. Germline V gives CDR1 SNHLY, CDR2 FYNNEI. DNA for the CDR3: TGTGCCAGCTCAGTGGAAGTTGGCCCCGGGGAGATCGGGATCTATGGCTACACCTTC. Translation gives CASSVEVGPGEIGIYGYTF.

This chain joins TRBV25-1 and TRBJ2-7, with D unclear. Germline CDR1 and CDR2: MGHDK and SYGVNS. The CDR3 totals 13 residues. With 6 bases removed from V and 0 bases from J, the gap between germline ends came to 9 bases. The CDR3 DNA follows: TGTGCCAGCAGCACCTCTAACTCCTACGAGCAGTACTTC. Translating it yields CASSTSNSYEQYF.

Only one count was recorded for this clonotype. The chain employs TRBV11-3 and TRBJ1-2; maybe TRBD1 (5 bases). The CDR3 is made up of 19 amino acids. Germline V gene data show CDR1 as SGHNT and CDR2 as YENEEA. The ends were cut back, 1 base at V and 6 bases at J, with 27 bases in the middle. For the CDR3, the DNA is TGTGCCAGCAGCTTAGCGTCAGATACGCAAGGACAAACGTCGAATGGCTACACCTTC. Amino acids: CASSLASDTQGQTSNGYTF.

Worth noting for this clonotype: The DNA is omitted, as the CDR3 cannot be located on it reliably, and the CDR3 follows TCRdb's listing. The J gene is TRBJ2-3, the V gene TRBV7-2; the table's D call TRBD2 went unverified against the DNA. CDR1 SGHTA and CDR2 FQGNSA come from the germline V gene. The CDR3 spans 16 amino acids, including both terminal residues. CDR3 residues: CASSLVAEQFFGPQYF.

The chain carries TRBV4-1 and TRBJ1-1; maybe TRBD1 (5 bases). Germline V gene sequence: CDR1 MGHRA, CDR2 YSYEKL. V was shortened by 1 base and J by 1 base, with 10 bases between the two germline ends. This CDR3 region has 15 residues. Here the CDR3 DNA reads TGCGCCAGCAGCCAAGCGGAGGGGTGGAACACTGAAGCTTTCTTT. It specifies CASSQAEGWNTEAFF.

This clonotype has a count of ten or more. This sequence joins TRBV30 and TRBJ1-1; D gene uncertain. The germline V gene has CDR1 GTSNPN and CDR2 SVGIG (reference sequence). Trimming took off 2 bases at V and 1 base at J, with 5 bases between the two ends. The CDR3 loop spans 12 amino acids. The CDR3 region has the DNA TGTGCCTGGAGTCGAGAGAACACTGAAGCTTTCTTT. The encoded protein is CAWSRENTEAFF.

This sequence joins TRBV12-3 or TRBV12-4 and TRBJ2-7; no clear D gene. The CDR3 contains 15 residues. V was clipped by 1 base and J by 3 bases, with 13 bases between them. The CDR3 sequence: CASSLVTQGFYEQYF. In DNA form, the CDR3 reads TGTGCCAGCAGTTTAGTAACACAAGGGTTCTACGAGCAGTACTTC.

This clonotype has a single count. CDR3 sequence reads: CASSVDNYTF. The CDR3 nucleotides are TGTGCCAGCAGCGTGGATAACTACACCTTC. This chain joins TRBV5-8 and TRBJ1-2; D remains unclear. Looked up from germline, CDR1 is SGHTS and CDR2 is YDEGEE. V was cut by 4 bases and J by 10 bases, with 8 bases left in between. The CDR3 runs to 10 residues.

In regard to this clonotype: One junction end disagrees with the germline gene, perhaps due to a read error. The chain couples TRBV7-2 to TRBJ2-7; 7 bases match TRBD2. The CDR3 contains 14 residues. The germline gives CDR1 SGHTA, CDR2 FQGNSA. The CDR3 loop reads CASTQGGRAYEEYF. The CDR3 DNA sequence: TGTGCCAGCACCCAAGGCGGGAGAGCCTACGAGGAGTACTTC.